A selection of T cell receptor beta chains follows, all from one sample in a study of cytomegalovirus exposure and HLA in healthy donors. The repertoire was sequenced with immunoSEQ multiplex PCR; TCRdb's copy has only in-frame clones and lacks some. The sample holds around 120,000 clones, approximately 80% seen once. Source material: PBMCs. All receptors come from a woman aged 40 to 50 in good health and CMV-seropositive. Each CDR3 is given with its conserved first and last residue. D genes are given only for firm matches.

cdr3_nt: TGTGCCAGTAGTATAGCGGGAGCGGGAGCTCTCCAAGAGACCCAGTACTTC; cdr3_aa: CASSIAGAGALQETQYF; cdr3_length: 17; v_call: TRBV19; d_call: TRBD2; j_call: TRBJ2-5
cdr3_nt: TGTGCCAGCAGCTCCGTAATAGCAGCGGGGGTCGATACGCAGTATTTT; cdr3_aa: CASSSVIAAGVDTQYF; cdr3_length: 16; v_call: TRBV7-6; d_call: TRBD2; j_call: TRBJ2-3
cdr3_nt: TGTGCCAGCATCCCGACTAGCGGGATATACAATGAGCAGTTCTTC; cdr3_aa: CASIPTSGIYNEQFF; cdr3_length: 15; v_call: TRBV9; d_call: TRBD2; j_call: TRBJ2-1
cdr3_nt: TGTGCCAGTAGTATGAACGGAGCGGGGAGCAATCAGCCCCAGCATTTT; cdr3_aa: CASSMNGAGSNQPQHF; cdr3_length: 16; v_call: TRBV19; d_call: -; j_call: TRBJ1-5
cdr3_nt: TGCGCCAGCAGCCTACAGGGAGATAACACTGAAGCTTTCTTT; cdr3_aa: CASSLQGDNTEAFF; cdr3_length: 14; v_call: TRBV5-1; d_call: -; j_call: TRBJ1-1
cdr3_nt: TGTGCCAGCAGCGCGGGGGGCGCGACCCATCAGCCCCAGCATTTT; cdr3_aa: CASSAGGATHQPQHF; cdr3_length: 15; v_call: TRBV2; d_call: -; j_call: TRBJ1-5
cdr3_nt: TGTGCCAGCGCTTCAAACAATGGACAGGGTAATGAGCAGTTCTTC; cdr3_aa: CASASNNGQGNEQFF; cdr3_length: 15; v_call: TRBV18; d_call: TRBD1; j_call: TRBJ2-1
cdr3_nt: TGCAGCGTTGAAGATACCCCTCCGGGACAATCCTTTGAAGAGACCCAGTACTTC; cdr3_aa: CSVEDTPPGQSFEETQYF; cdr3_length: 18; v_call: TRBV29-1; d_call: -; j_call: TRBJ2-5
cdr3_nt: TGTGCCAGCAGTGAAAGGGACAGACCGAACACTGAAGCTTTCTTT; cdr3_aa: CASSERDRPNTEAFF; cdr3_length: 15; v_call: TRBV2; d_call: TRBD1; j_call: TRBJ1-1
cdr3_nt: TGTGCCAGCAGCTTAGGGCGACAGCAAAATCAGCCCCAGCATTTT; cdr3_aa: CASSLGRQQNQPQHF; cdr3_length: 15; v_call: TRBV7-8; d_call: -; j_call: TRBJ1-5